This TCR beta chain stems from a study of blood T cell repertoires in COVID-19. As for the study in general: There were acute and convalescent COVID-19 samples, and they came from the United States, Italy and Spain. PBMCs, B-cell-depleted T cells, or T cells provided the cDNA or gDNA that made up the material.

Source study methods: Nucleated cell counts were estimated from reference gene primer amplification. TCRdb's table, derived via immunoSEQ multiplex PCR, lists solely in-frame clones and lacks some. V, J and clone size are taken as reported in that table, and D and trimming were inferred from the DNA itself. The profile covers roughly 120,000 clones, with about three quarters appearing a single time and 0.86% taken by the ten largest. Trimming took 3 bases from V and 0 from J; bases not matched to a gene: 6. The CDR3 extends over 17 amino acids. The germline V gene has CDR1 KGHSH and CDR2 LQKENI. The receptor was derived from a human donor with acute or convalescent COVID-19. The donor label of this sample is uncertain. This rearrangement joins TRBV18 to TRBJ2-4; 9 bases line up with TRBD1. Sequencing was carried out using peripheral blood. CDR3 coding DNA: TGTGCCAGCTCACCGACAGGGGGAGGATTAGCCAAAAACATTCAGTACTTC. This encodes CASSPTGGGLAKNIQYF. The full variable domain, in which reference TRBV18 and TRBJ2-4 provide the parts outside the CDR3, is NAGVMQNPRHLVRRRGQEARLRCSPMKGHSHVYWYRQLPEEGLKFMVYLQKENIIDESGMPKERFSAEFPKEGPSILRIQQVVRGDSAAYFCASSPTGGGLAKNIQYFGAGTRLSVL.